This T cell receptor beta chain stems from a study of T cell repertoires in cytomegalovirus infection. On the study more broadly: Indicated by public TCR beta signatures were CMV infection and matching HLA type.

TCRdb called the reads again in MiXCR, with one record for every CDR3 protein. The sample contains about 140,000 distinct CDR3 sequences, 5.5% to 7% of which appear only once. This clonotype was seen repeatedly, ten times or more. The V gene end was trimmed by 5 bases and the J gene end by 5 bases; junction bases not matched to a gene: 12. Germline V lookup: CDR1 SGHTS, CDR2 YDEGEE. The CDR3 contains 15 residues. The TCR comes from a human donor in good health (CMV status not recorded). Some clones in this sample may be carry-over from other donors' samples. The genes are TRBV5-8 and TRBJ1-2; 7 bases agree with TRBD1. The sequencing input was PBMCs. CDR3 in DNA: TGTGCCAGCAGACCCCGACAGGGAACGGGATATGGCTACACCTTC. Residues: CASRPRQGTGYGYTF.